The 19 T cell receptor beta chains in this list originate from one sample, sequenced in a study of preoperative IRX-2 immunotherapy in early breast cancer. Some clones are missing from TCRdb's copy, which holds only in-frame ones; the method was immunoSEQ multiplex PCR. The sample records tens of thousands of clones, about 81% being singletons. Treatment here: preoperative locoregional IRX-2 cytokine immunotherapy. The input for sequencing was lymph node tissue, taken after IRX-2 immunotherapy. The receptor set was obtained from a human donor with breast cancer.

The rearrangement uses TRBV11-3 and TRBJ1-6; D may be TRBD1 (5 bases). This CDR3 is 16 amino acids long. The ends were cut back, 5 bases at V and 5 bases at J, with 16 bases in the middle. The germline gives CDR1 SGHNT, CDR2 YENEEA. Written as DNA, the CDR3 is TGTGCCAGCAGCCGGGGCGCGGGCAGGGATAATTCACCCCTCCACTTT. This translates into CASSRGAGRDNSPLHF.

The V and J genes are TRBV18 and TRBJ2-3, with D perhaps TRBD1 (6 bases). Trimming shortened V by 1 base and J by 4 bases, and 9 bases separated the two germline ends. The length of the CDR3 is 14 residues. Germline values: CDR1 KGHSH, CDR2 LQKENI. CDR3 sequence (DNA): TGTGCCAGCTCACCACGGGGGCGGGCAGATACGCAGTATTTT. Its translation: CASSPRGRADTQYF.

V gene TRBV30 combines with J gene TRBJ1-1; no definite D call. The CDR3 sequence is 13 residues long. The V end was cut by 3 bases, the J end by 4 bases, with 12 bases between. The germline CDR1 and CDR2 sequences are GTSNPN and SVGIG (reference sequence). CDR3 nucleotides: TGTGCCTGGAGCGCCCAGGAGGGCACTGAAGCTTTCTTT. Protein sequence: CAWSAQEGTEAFF.

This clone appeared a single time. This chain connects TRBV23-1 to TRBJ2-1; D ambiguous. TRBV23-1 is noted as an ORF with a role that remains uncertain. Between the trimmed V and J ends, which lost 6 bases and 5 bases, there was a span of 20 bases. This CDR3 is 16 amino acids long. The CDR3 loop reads CASSQGPGPSNNEQFF. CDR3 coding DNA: TGCGCCAGCAGCCAAGGTCCCGGACCGTCCAACAATGAGCAGTTCTTC.

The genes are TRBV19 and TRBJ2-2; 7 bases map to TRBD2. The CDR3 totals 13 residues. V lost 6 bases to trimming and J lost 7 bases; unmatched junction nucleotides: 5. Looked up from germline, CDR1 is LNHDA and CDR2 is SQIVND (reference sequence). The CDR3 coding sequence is TGTGCCAGTAGACAACTAGCGAACGGGGAGCTGTTTTTT. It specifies CASRQLANGELFF.

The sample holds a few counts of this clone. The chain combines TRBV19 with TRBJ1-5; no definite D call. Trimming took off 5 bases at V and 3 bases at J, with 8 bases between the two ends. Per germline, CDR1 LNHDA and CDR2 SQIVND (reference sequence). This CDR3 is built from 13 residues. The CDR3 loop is CASSPIANQPQHF. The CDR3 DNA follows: TGTGCCAGTAGTCCCATCGCCAATCAGCCCCAGCATTTT.

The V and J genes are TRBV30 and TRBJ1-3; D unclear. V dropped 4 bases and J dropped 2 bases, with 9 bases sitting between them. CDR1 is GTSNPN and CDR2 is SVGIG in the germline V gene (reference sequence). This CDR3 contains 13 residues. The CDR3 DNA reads TGTGCCTGGAACCCGGGGACTGGAAACACCATATATTTT. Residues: CAWNPGTGNTIYF.

CDR3 DNA sequence: TGTGCCAGCAGTTACCCAAACAATGAGCAGTTCTTC. Protein sequence: CASSYPNNEQFF. The V and J genes are TRBV6-8 and TRBJ2-1, with D hard to call. The CDR3 loop spans 12 amino acids. CDR1 and CDR2 from the germline V gene are MNHGY and SAAAGT. V dropped 2 bases and J dropped 5 bases, with 4 bases sitting between them.

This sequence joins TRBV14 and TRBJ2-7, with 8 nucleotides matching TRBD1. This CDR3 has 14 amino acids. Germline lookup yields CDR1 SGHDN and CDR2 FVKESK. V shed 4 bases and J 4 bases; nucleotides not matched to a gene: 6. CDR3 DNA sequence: TGTGCCAGCAGCCGTCGACAGGGGAGGTACGAGCAGTACTTC. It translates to CASSRRQGRYEQYF.

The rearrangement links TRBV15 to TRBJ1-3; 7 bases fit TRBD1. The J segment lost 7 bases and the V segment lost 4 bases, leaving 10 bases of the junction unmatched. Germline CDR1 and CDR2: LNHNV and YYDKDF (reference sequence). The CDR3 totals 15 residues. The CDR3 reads CATSKDRDWSNTIYF. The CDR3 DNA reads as TGTGCCACCAGCAAAGACAGGGATTGGAGTAACACCATATATTTT.

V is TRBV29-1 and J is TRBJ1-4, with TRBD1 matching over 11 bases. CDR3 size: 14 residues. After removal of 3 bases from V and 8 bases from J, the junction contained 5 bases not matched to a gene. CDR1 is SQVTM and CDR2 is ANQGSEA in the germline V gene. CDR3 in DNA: TGCAGCGTTGAGGAAGGGACAGGGGGGGAAAAACTGTTTTTT. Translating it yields CSVEEGTGGEKLFF.

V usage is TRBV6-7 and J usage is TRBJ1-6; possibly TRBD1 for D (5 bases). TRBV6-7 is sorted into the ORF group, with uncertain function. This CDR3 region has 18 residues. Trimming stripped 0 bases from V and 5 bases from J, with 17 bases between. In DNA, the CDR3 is TGTGCCAGCAGTTACTCGGTCTTGGGGCCGCCACATAATTCACCCCTCCACTTT. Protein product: CASSYSVLGPPHNSPLHF.

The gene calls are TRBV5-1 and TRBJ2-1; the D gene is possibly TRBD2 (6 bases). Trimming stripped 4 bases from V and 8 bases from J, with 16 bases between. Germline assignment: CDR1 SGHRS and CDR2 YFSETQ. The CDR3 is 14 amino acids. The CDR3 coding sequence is TGCGCCAGCAGCAAGGGACTCCCAAGGGATGAGCAGTTCTTC. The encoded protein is CASSKGLPRDEQFF.

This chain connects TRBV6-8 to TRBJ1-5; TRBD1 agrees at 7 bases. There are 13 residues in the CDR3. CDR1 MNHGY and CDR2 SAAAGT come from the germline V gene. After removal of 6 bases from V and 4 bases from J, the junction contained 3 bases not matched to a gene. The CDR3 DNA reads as TGTGCCAGCAGCAGGGGGACAAATCAGCCCCAGCATTTT. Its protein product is CASSRGTNQPQHF.

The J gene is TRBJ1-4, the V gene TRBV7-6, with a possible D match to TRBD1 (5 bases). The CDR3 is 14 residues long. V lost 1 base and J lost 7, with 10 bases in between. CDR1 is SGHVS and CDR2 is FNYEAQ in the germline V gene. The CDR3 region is CASSLGGVGEKLFF. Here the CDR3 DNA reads TGTGCCAGCAGCTTAGGAGGGGTGGGTGAAAAACTGTTTTTT.

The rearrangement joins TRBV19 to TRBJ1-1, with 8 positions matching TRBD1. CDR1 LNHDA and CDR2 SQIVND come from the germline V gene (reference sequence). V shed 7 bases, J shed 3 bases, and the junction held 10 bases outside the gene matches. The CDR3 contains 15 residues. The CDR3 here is CASTLTGVGYTEAFF. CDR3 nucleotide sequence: TGTGCCAGTACTTTGACAGGGGTTGGGTACACTGAAGCTTTCTTT. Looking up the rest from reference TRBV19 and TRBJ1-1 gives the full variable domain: DGGITQSPKYLFRKEGQNVTLSCEQNLNHDAMYWYRQDPGQGLRLIYYSQIVNDFQKGDIAEGYSVSREKKESFPLTVTSAQKNPTAFYLCASTLTGVGYTEAFFGQGTRLTVV.

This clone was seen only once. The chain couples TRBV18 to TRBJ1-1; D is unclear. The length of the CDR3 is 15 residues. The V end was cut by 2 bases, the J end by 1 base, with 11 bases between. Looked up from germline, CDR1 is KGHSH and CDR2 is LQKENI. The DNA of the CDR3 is TGTGCCAGCTCACCAGGCCCCCGACAGAACACTGAAGCTTTCTTT. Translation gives CASSPGPRQNTEAFF.

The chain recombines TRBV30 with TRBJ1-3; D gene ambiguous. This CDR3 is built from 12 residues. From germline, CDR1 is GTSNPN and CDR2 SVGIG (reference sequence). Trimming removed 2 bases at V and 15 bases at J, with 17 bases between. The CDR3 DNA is TGTGCCTGGAGTCAGTCGACGCACGAGACATATTTT. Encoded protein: CAWSQSTHETYF.

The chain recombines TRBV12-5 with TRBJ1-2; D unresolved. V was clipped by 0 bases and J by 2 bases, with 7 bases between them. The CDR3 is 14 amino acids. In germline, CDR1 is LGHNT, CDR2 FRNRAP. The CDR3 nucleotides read TGTGCTAGTGGTTTGGTACCACTGAACTATGGCTACACCTTC. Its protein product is CASGLVPLNYGYTF.